This is a list of T cell receptor beta chains from one sample in a study of cytomegalovirus exposure and HLA in healthy donors. The assay was immunoSEQ multiplex PCR, and TCRdb's table has in-frame clones only and misses some. The sample shows more than 85,000 clones, under 80% of them seen only once. The source material was PBMCs. The receptors shown here come from a woman aged 50 to 60 in good health and CMV-seropositive. Each CDR3 is given with its conserved first and last residue. Fields, in order: J gene, CDR3 length, V gene, D gene, clone size, CDR3 DNA, CDR3 protein. D genes are given only for firm matches. Clone sizes are given selectively: once, few, many, or a class where the clone is expanded.

TRBJ1-2,11,TRBV29-1,NA,NA,TGCAGCGCCCCGGGGGAAGATGGCTACACCTTC,CSAPGEDGYTF
TRBJ2-2,15,TRBV7-9,NA,few,TGTGCCAGCAGCTACAGCTCCCTTACGGCCGGGGAGCTGTTTTTT,CASSYSSLTAGELFF
TRBJ2-7,19,TRBV11-2,TRBD2,NA,TGTGCCAGCAGCTTAGGGGGGAGGGCGGGCGGAACGCTAACCTACGAGCAGTACTTC,CASSLGGRAGGTLTYEQYF
TRBJ2-7,15,TRBV7-3,TRBD2,NA,TGTGCCAGCAGCTTCCGACTAGCGGGCGCCTACGAGCAGTACTTC,CASSFRLAGAYEQYF
TRBJ1-2,15,TRBV18,TRBD1,NA,TGTGCCAGCTCACGGCCGGACAGGGTAGACTATGGCTACACCTTC,CASSRPDRVDYGYTF
TRBJ2-2,12,TRBV7-9,NA,NA,TGTTCCGGTCAAGCGACGTCCGGGGAGCTGTTTTTT,CSGQATSGELFF
TRBJ1-1,14,TRBV2,TRBD1,few,TGTGCCAGCAGTGAGGGACAGGGGTTCACTGAAGCTTTCTTT,CASSEGQGFTEAFF
TRBJ1-3,16,TRBV5-6,TRBD1,NA,TGTGCCAGCAGCTTGGGGACAGGGAGGACTGGAAACACCATATATTTT,CASSLGTGRTGNTIYF
TRBJ2-3,16,TRBV7-2,TRBD2,NA,TGTGCCATTATGGTGGGAGGACTAGTACATCCAGATACGCAGTATTTT,CAIMVGGLVHPDTQYF
TRBJ1-2,15,TRBV21-1,NA,NA,TGTGCCAGCAGCTTCAGGGACTTTACTAACTATGGCTACACCTTC,CASSFRDFTNYGYTF
TRBJ2-7,14,TRBV9,TRBD1,NA,TGTGCCAGCAGCGTGGGACAGGAGACCTACGAGCAGTACTTC,CASSVGQETYEQYF
TRBJ1-1,13,TRBV19,NA,NA,TGTGCCAGTACCCCCGAGGGGAGGTCCGGAGCTTTCTTT,CASTPEGRSGAFF
TRBJ2-5,13,TRBV9,NA,NA,TGTGCCAGCAGCGATACAGGAGAAGAGACCCAGTACTTC,CASSDTGEETQYF
TRBJ2-5,15,TRBV25-1,TRBD2,NA,TGTGCCAGCAGTGGGGCGACTAGCGGGAAAGAGACCCAGTACTTC,CASSGATSGKETQYF
TRBJ1-2,15,TRBV6-5,NA,NA,TGTGCCAGCAGTTACTCGAGAGCGGGTAACTATGGCTACACCTTC,CASSYSRAGNYGYTF
TRBJ2-3,15,TRBV2,NA,NA,TGTGCCAGCAGAGCGGACAGAAATGAAAGACTAACGCAGTATTTT,CASRADRNERLTQYF
TRBJ2-1,16,TRBV5-4,TRBD1,NA,TGTGCCAGCAGCTTGGAAGGCAGGGGGCCCTACAATGAGCAGTTCTTC,CASSLEGRGPYNEQFF
TRBJ1-2,14,TRBV14,NA,NA,TGTGCCAGCAGCGGACAGAGAGCTAACTATGGCTACACCTTC,CASSGQRANYGYTF
TRBJ2-7,15,TRBV7-3,NA,NA,TGTGCCAGCAGCTTGGCCGCCGGGAACTCCTACGAGCAGTACTTC,CASSLAAGNSYEQYF
TRBJ2-1,15,TRBV5-6,TRBD1,NA,TGTGCCAGCAGCTTGAGAGGGGGCGGCTACAATGAGCAGTTCTTC,CASSLRGGGYNEQFF
TRBJ2-5,17,TRBV15,TRBD2,NA,TGTGCCACCAGCGACCTTACGGGACTAGCGGGCAGAGAGACCCAGTACTTC,CATSDLTGLAGRETQYF
TRBJ1-1,14,TRBV19,NA,NA,TGTGCCAGTAGTATAGTCTCCGTGGGCGCTGAAGCTTTCTTT,CASSIVSVGAEAFF